This T cell receptor (beta chain) derives from a study of blood T cell repertoires in COVID-19 (dated by TCRdb to the early 2020s). Describing the broader study: The collaborator samples originated in the United States, Italy and Spain and spanned the acute and convalescent phases of COVID-19. Samples were obtained from the ongoing ImmuneRACE study (first 160 participants) and from about 1,300 subjects provided by 6 global collaborators. The sample metadata nearly always contained a de-identified subject ID, COVID-19 status, age in years and sex. The repertoires were made available in a free public database intended to serve as a resource for research on the immune response to SARS-CoV-2. Where available, HLA class I and class II types were obtained from metadata supplied by the sample provider rather than from assay-based typing. Deeply sampled blood TCRbeta repertoires from subjects exposed to, actively infected with, or recovered from COVID-19 were included in the dataset. The prospective study material was composed of cDNA or gDNA derived from T cells, B-cell-depleted T cells, or PBMCs.

As for this clone: Its antigen has not been determined. No base qualities exist here, and no much larger clone lies one base off it.

Each collaborating institution followed its own protocols to collect whole blood in K2EDTA tubes. For TCRbeta analysis, collaborator samples were shipped as frozen whole blood, as isolated PBMCs, or as DNA extracted from either sample type. Per the germline V gene, KGHSH is the CDR1 and LQKENI is the CDR2. The CDR3, cysteine through phenylalanine, is 15 amino acids long. The retained sequence is limited to the CDR3, 45 bases, with the frame set at the first base. Germline trimming amounts to 6 bases on V and 3 bases on J, with 6 as the count of junction bases outside the gene matches. TCRbeta CDR3 regions were amplified from genomic DNA by means of the immunoSEQ Assay, a bias-controlled multiplex PCR. The paper's processing steps were these. Within the assay, amplification of reference gene primers was used to estimate how many nucleated cells each sample contained. To quantify the absolute abundance of each unique TCRbeta CDR3 rearrangement, sequence reads were collapsed and filtered. For each sample, productive Simpson clonality was calculated by taking the square root of Simpson's diversity index across productive rearrangements. TCRdb stores this immuneACCESS table with in-frame sequences only. Part of the clones is absent; in the studies checked, under half of the shortfall reflects unresolved V genes, and no reason is known for the rest. Clonal size and the V and J genes are those of that table, whereas D and trimming came from the DNA. Within this sample are 93,000 or so clones, with approximately 89% of them counted one time only. The top ten clonotypes cover over 15% of the sample.

Broad study findings and their caveats: Clinical and demographic metadata were provided uncurated, with the amount varying by source and participant.

The sequencing sample was made of peripheral blood. The sequence derives from a woman at least 80 years old in a cohort sampled during active COVID-19. The chain employs TRBV18 and TRBJ2-2; 8 bases in the middle match TRBD2. The CDR3 here reads CASSEGLGYTGELFF. At the DNA level, the sequence is TGTGCCAGCTCGGAGGGACTAGGGTACACCGGGGAGCTGTTTTTT.